Below, 22 T cell receptor beta chains from the same sample are listed, as sequenced in a study of beta chain features in type 1 diabetes. Study results and limitations: Shorter TCRB CDR3s, moderately but significantly so, marked every one of the four CD4+ subsets in Type 1 diabetes patients.

Every isolated RNA sample was fully reverse transcribed, so sequencing captured expressed TCRB transcripts. Libraries were prepared by immunoSEQ multiplex PCR; TCRdb keeps only in-frame clonotypes and omits some of them. The data show some 280,000 clones, approximately 14% seen once. Their antigens are not known. Sequenced material: naive CD4+ T cells from blood. The receptors here all came from a man under 40 with type 1 diabetes.

This clone has a handful of counts. The rearrangement uses TRBV7-9 and TRBJ1-1; D gene unclear. Trimming removed 1 base at V and 5 bases at J, with 8 bases between. CDR1 is SEHNR, CDR2 FQNEAQ, per germline (reference sequence). CDR3 length equals 13 residues. The DNA for the CDR3 is TGTGCCAGCAGCTTAGAGTCGAGAACTGAAGCTTTCTTT. It translates to CASSLESRTEAFF.

The rearrangement uses TRBV9 and TRBJ2-7; 10 nucleotides line up with TRBD2. Per germline, CDR1 SGDLS and CDR2 YYNGEE. Unmatched junction bases numbered 10, after V lost 7 bases and J lost 3 bases. The CDR3 consists of 15 residues. The CDR3 nucleotides are TGTGCCAGCGCCGTGGGGACTAGCGTTGACTACGAGCAGTACTTC. Translation: CASAVGTSVDYEQYF. The full variable domain, its missing parts supplied by reference TRBV9 and TRBJ2-7, is DSGVTQTPKHLITATGQRVTLRCSPRSGDLSVYWYQQSLDQGLQFLIQYYNGEERAKGNILERFSAQQFPDLHSELNLSSLELGDSALYFCASAVGTSVDYEQYFGPGTRLTVT.

To note about this clone: This same CDR3 is encoded by further DNA sequences in the sample. The chain recombines TRBV9 with TRBJ2-1; D remains ambiguous. V was shortened by 3 bases and J by 6 bases, with 4 bases between the two germline ends. The CDR3 runs to 11 residues. CDR1 and CDR2 (germline): SGDLS, YYNGEE. The CDR3 sequence is CASSASNEQFF. The CDR3 DNA sequence: TGTGCCAGCAGCGCGAGCAATGAGCAGTTCTTC.

In DNA form, the CDR3 reads TGTGCCACCAGCAGAGACGGGGAGAGTTCGGCTTTCTTT. It yields the protein CATSRDGESSAFF. This rearrangement joins TRBV15 to TRBJ1-1; D remains unclear. Germline CDR1 LNHNV, CDR2 YYDKDF (reference sequence). The CDR3 consists of 13 residues. Deletions cut 0 bases from V and 11 bases from J, with 13 bases between.

V usage is TRBV27 and J usage is TRBJ2-7; 10 bases match TRBD1. V lost 5 bases to trimming and J lost 3 bases; unmatched junction nucleotides: 10. This CDR3 is built from 16 residues. The germline CDR1 and CDR2 sequences are MNHEY and SMNVEV (reference sequence). CDR3 bases: TGTGCCAGCAGTCCCCTTCGGGGACAGGGGCGCTACGAGCAGTACTTC. Encoded protein: CASSPLRGQGRYEQYF.

This chain uses TRBV5-1 with TRBJ2-7; TRBD1 agrees at 12 bases. Germline trimming cut 4 bases from V and 6 bases from J; bases unmatched to any gene: 11. From germline, CDR1 is SGHRS and CDR2 YFSETQ. The CDR3 contains 16 residues. The CDR3 region has the DNA TGCGCCAGCAGCCCCCCCGGGACAGGGGGCCTTGGCGAGCAGTACTTC. Protein product: CASSPPGTGGLGEQYF.

This clone has more than one count but fewer than ten. The chain is built from TRBV29-1 and TRBJ1-1; 10 bases match TRBD1. J lost 2 bases, V lost 7 bases, and 7 bases had no gene match. The germline gives CDR1 SQVTM, CDR2 ANQGSEA. The CDR3 totals 14 residues. The CDR3 nucleotides read TGCAGCGGGGGGACAGGGGATGACAACACTGAAGCTTTCTTT. Its translation: CSGGTGDDNTEAFF.

This clone has a handful of counts. V is TRBV4-1 and J is TRBJ2-7, with TRBD2 matching over 13 bases. The CDR3 totals 15 residues. Losses at the gene ends were 4 bases for V and 9 bases for J; bases not matched to a gene: 9. From germline, CDR1 is MGHRA and CDR2 YSYEKL. In DNA, the CDR3 is TGCGCCAGCAGCCGCCGGACTAGCGGGAGTAAACGGCAGTACTTC. Amino acids: CASSRRTSGSKRQYF.

The V call is TRBV6-6, the J call TRBJ1-2; D unclear. The CDR3 runs 11 residues. Germline V gene sequence: CDR1 MNHNY, CDR2 SVGAGI (reference sequence). Trimming left V 7 bases short and J 1 base short, with 4 bases between. CDR3 residues: CASTFNYGYTF. DNA for the CDR3: TGTGCCAGCACGTTTAACTATGGCTACACCTTC.

This clone was detected only a few times. The rearrangement links TRBV9 to TRBJ1-3, with unresolved D. This CDR3 is built from 15 residues. The V gene lost 4 bases and the J gene lost 8 bases, with 19 bases spanning the gap. Germline V gene data show CDR1 as SGDLS and CDR2 as YYNGEE. CDR3 sequence reads: CASSPQSPSADTIYF. The CDR3 DNA reads TGTGCCAGCAGCCCTCAGTCTCCGTCGGCGGACACCATATATTTT.

In this sample, this clone turned up a few times. V usage is TRBV19 and J usage is TRBJ1-1; a possible D gene is TRBD1 (5 bases). The CDR3 runs to 13 residues. V gave up 11 bases and J gave up 1 base, with 14 bases separating them. Per germline, CDR1 LNHDA and CDR2 SQIVND (reference sequence). DNA of the CDR3: TGTGCCTCAAGAGACAGACCGAACACTGAAGCTTTCTTT. It specifies CASRDRPNTEAFF. Variable domain in full (rest from reference TRBV19 and TRBJ1-1): DGGITQSPKYLFRKEGQNVTLSCEQNLNHDAMYWYRQDPGQGLRLIYYSQIVNDFQKGDIAEGYSVSREKKESFPLTVTSAQKNPTAFYLCASRDRPNTEAFFGQGTRLTVV.

This chain uses TRBV14 with TRBJ2-7, with D possibly TRBD2 on 5 matching bases. This CDR3 contains 15 residues. The germline V gene encodes CDR1 SGHDN and CDR2 FVKESK. V was trimmed by 5 bases and J by 4 bases, leaving 18 bases between them. The CDR3 here is CASSIRHGGGYEQYF. The CDR3 DNA follows: TGTGCCAGCAGCATCAGACACGGAGGAGGATACGAGCAGTACTTC.

This chain uses TRBV6-1 with TRBJ2-7, with 8 bases lining up with TRBD1. The CDR3 runs 13 residues. Trimming at V came to 8 bases and at J to 2 bases, leaving 5 bases not matched to a gene. CDR1 and CDR2 (germline): MNHNS, SASEGT. CDR3 protein: CASGPRGPYEQYF. CDR3 in DNA: TGTGCCAGCGGTCCCAGGGGGCCCTACGAGCAGTACTTC.

V usage is TRBV18 and J usage is TRBJ2-3; 12 nucleotides agree with TRBD2. The ends lost 1 base at V and 5 bases at J; junction bases unmatched: 4. The CDR3 runs to 16 residues. The V gene's germline CDR1 is KGHSH and CDR2 LQKENI. As DNA, the CDR3 is TGTGCCAGCTCACCACAGCGACTAGCGGGAGTAGATACGCAGTATTTT. It yields the protein CASSPQRLAGVDTQYF.

J is TRBJ2-7 and V is TRBV2, with 7 bases aligning to TRBD1. The length of the CDR3 is 14 residues. After removal of 5 bases from V and 3 bases from J, the junction contained 7 bases not matched to a gene. Looked up from germline, CDR1 is SNHLY and CDR2 is FYNNEI. The CDR3 nucleotides read TGTGCCAGCAGTCGCCGACAGGGTCTCTACGAGCAGTACTTC. Amino acids: CASSRRQGLYEQYF.

The rearrangement uses TRBV28 and TRBJ1-1; 7 bases are shared with TRBD1. This CDR3 comprises 14 residues. Germline CDR1 MDHEN, CDR2 SYDVKM. V was clipped by 6 bases and J by 0 bases; unmatched bases: 4. Here the CDR3 reads CASRTGQLNTEAFF. The CDR3, as DNA: TGTGCCAGCAGGACGGGACAGTTGAACACTGAAGCTTTCTTT.

The V and J genes are TRBV4-1 and TRBJ2-7, with a possible D match to TRBD2 (5 bases). Trimming left V 0 bases short and J 4 bases short, with 16 bases between. The germline CDR1 and CDR2 sequences are MGHRA and YSYEKL. The CDR3 contains 16 residues. The CDR3 spells CASSQEKTRSIYEQYF. The DNA for the CDR3 is TGCGCCAGCAGCCAAGAGAAAACTAGGTCAATTTACGAGCAGTACTTC.

The sample holds a few counts of this clone. The gene calls are TRBV6-6 and TRBJ2-7, with 10 bases fitting TRBD2. J gave up 3 bases and V 6 bases, and 8 bases lay outside the gene matches. The CDR3 consists of 15 residues. Germline values: CDR1 MNHNY, CDR2 SVGAGI (reference sequence). As DNA, the CDR3 is TGTGCCAGCAGCAAAGGACTAGCGGTAAACTACGAGCAGTACTTC. Amino acids: CASSKGLAVNYEQYF.

The V and J genes are TRBV7-3 and TRBJ2-2; TRBD1 matches 7 bases. The CDR3 runs 14 residues. The V and J ends lost 4 bases and 4 bases, in that order; junction bases with no gene match: 3. The V gene's germline CDR1 is SGHTA and CDR2 FQGTGA. The CDR3 coding sequence is TGTGCCAGCAGCTCTGGGACAGCCACCGGGGAGCTGTTTTTT. It is translated as CASSSGTATGELFF.

The chain links TRBV19 to TRBJ2-6; the D is unclear. Trimming took off 3 bases at V and 2 bases at J, with 8 bases between the two ends. This CDR3 is 15 amino acids long. The germline V gene encodes CDR1 LNHDA and CDR2 SQIVND (reference sequence). This CDR3 reads CASSMGAAGANVLTF. The CDR3 DNA is TGTGCCAGTAGTATGGGCGCTGCTGGGGCCAACGTCCTGACTTTC.

This chain joins TRBV28 and TRBJ2-7; maybe TRBD1 (6 bases). The CDR3 runs to 15 residues. The germline V gene has CDR1 MDHEN and CDR2 SYDVKM. Deletions cut 7 bases from V and 0 bases from J, with 16 bases between. The CDR3 here is CASTSPRTASYEQYF. CDR3 bases: TGTGCCAGCACCAGTCCGAGGACAGCCTCCTACGAGCAGTACTTC.

The chain combines TRBV7-9 with TRBJ1-2; TRBD1 agrees at 9 bases. Germline V gives CDR1 SEHNR, CDR2 FQNEAQ (reference sequence). This CDR3 has 13 residues. Losses at the gene ends were 1 base for V and 8 bases for J; bases not matched to a gene: 2. CDR3 sequence: CASSLGTGDGYTF. In DNA, the CDR3 is TGTGCCAGCAGCTTAGGGACAGGGGACGGCTACACCTTC.